Described below is a single TCR beta chain sequence and its context. The sample belongs to a study of OX40 agonist ivuxolimab in advanced cancers. Trimming removed 1 base from V and 4 bases from J, with 13 bases in between. Germline V gene sequence: CDR1 SGHAT, CDR2 FQNNGV. CDR3 length: 16 residues. The method was immunoSEQ multiplex PCR; TCRdb's version includes in-frame clones alone and lacks a portion of them. The table records 75,000 to 95,000 clones, about 85% of them present only once. The starting material was CD4+ or CD8+ T cells sorted from blood, obtained in a trial of the OX40 agonist ivuxolimab. The V gene is TRBV11-2, the J gene TRBJ2-2; TRBD1 or TRBD2 may be the D gene (7 bases each). This sequence was found in an adult with an advanced solid tumor such as melanoma, head and neck, liver or kidney cancer. CDR3 DNA: TGTGCCAGCAGCTTAGGGACAGGCGGGGGCACCGGGGAGCTGTTTTTT. Protein product: CASSLGTGGGTGELFF.